A selection of T cell receptor beta chains follows, all from one sample in a study of control samples from healthy donors and cancer patients. Sequenced by immunoSEQ multiplex PCR; TCRdb stores in-frame clones only, minus some. The sample has about 130,000 clones, 80% to 95% seen once. The material sequenced was blood. The receptors stem from a man aged 18 to 30 in good health. Both conserved end residues are part of each CDR3. Each record gives: V gene, clone size, J gene, D gene, CDR3 DNA, CDR3 protein. A D gene is named only where the DNA matches it firmly. The size field is filled for only some rows; it gives once, few, many or a size class.

TRBV7-2	.	TRBJ2-7	.	TGTGCCAGCAGCTTAGTGGGCAGGGCCAGCTCCTACGAGCAGTACTTC	CASSLVGRASSYEQYF
TRBV5-1	.	TRBJ2-3	TRBD1	TGCGCCAGCAGCGCGGGACAGGGAGGAACAGATACGCAGTATTTT	CASSAGQGGTDTQYF
TRBV6-5	.	TRBJ2-7	.	TGTGCCAGCAGTCTTCAGCCTCGACACACCTACGAGCAGTACTTC	CASSLQPRHTYEQYF
TRBV4-1	few	TRBJ2-1	.	TGCGCCAGCAGCCAAGGTCTCCGGGACCTCTCCTACAATGAGCAGTTCTTC	CASSQGLRDLSYNEQFF
TRBV19	.	TRBJ1-6	TRBD1	TGTGCCAGTAGTAGCCGACAGGGATATAATTCACCCCTCCACTTT	CASSSRQGYNSPLHF
TRBV30	.	TRBJ1-3	.	TGTGCCTGGAGTGTACTGGGCAGCAGCTCTGGAAACACCATATATTTT	CAWSVLGSSSGNTIYF
TRBV5-4	.	TRBJ2-4	.	TGTGCCAGCAGCTTGGGGCAGGAGTACATTCAGTACTTC	CASSLGQEYIQYF
TRBV12-3/TRBV12-4	.	TRBJ1-2	.	TGTGCCAGCAGTTTCGTCCTCTATGGCTACACCTTC	CASSFVLYGYTF
TRBV7-9	.	TRBJ1-1	.	TGTGCCAGCTCTCACCCAGGTATCCTCATGAACACTGAAGCTTTCTTT	CASSHPGILMNTEAFF
TRBV15	.	TRBJ1-1	.	TGTGCCACCAGCAGAGGACAGGTGAGGTTAGTCACTGAAGCTTTCTTT	CATSRGQVRLVTEAFF
TRBV20-1	.	TRBJ1-6	TRBD1	TGCAGTGCTAGTGACAGGGGGCGGGATTCACCCCTCCACTTT	CSASDRGRDSPLHF
TRBV3-1/TRBV3-2	.	TRBJ1-6	.	TGTGCCAGCAGCCAAGATTGGAGGAGGGGTAATTCACCCCTCCACTTT	CASSQDWRRGNSPLHF
TRBV6-5	.	TRBJ2-1	TRBD1	TGTGCCAGCAGTTGGGGACAGGCCTACAATGAGCAGTTCTTC	CASSWGQAYNEQFF
TRBV29-1	.	TRBJ2-1	TRBD1	TGCAGCGCAAGCCGGGACAGGAATTACAATGAGCAGTTCTTC	CSASRDRNYNEQFF
TRBV9	.	TRBJ1-2	TRBD1	TGTGCCAGCAGCGTAGGGACAGGGTTAAATGGCTACACCTTC	CASSVGTGLNGYTF
TRBV5-4	.	TRBJ2-5	TRBD1	TGTGCCAGCAGCCTACAGGGGCTCCAAGAGACCCAGTACTTC	CASSLQGLQETQYF
TRBV6-5	.	TRBJ1-6	.	TGTGCCAGCAGTTACGGTGGCATTACTAATTCACCCCTCCACTTT	CASSYGGITNSPLHF
TRBV7-6	.	TRBJ1-1	.	TGTGCCAGCAGCCAACCTGAGGGACTTCCGAACACTGAAGCTTTCTTT	CASSQPEGLPNTEAFF
TRBV27	few	TRBJ2-1	TRBD2	TGTGCCAGCAGTTTATCTAGCGTATTAGCGGGGGGGGGAAATGAGCAGTTCTTC	CASSLSSVLAGGGNEQFF
TRBV2	.	TRBJ2-2	TRBD2	TGTGCCAGCAGATATAGCGGGGGGGCAAACACCGGGGAGCTGTTTTTT	CASRYSGGANTGELFF
TRBV4-2	few	TRBJ1-2	.	TGTGCCAGCAGCCAAAACCCAGGTGCAGACTATGGCTACACCTTC	CASSQNPGADYGYTF
TRBV15	once	TRBJ2-5	.	TGTGCCACCAGCAGAGATGGAAAGGAGACCCAGTACTTC	CATSRDGKETQYF
TRBV2	.	TRBJ2-1	.	TGTGCCAGCAGCGTGGCCGCCCCGTATCCGTTCTTC	CASSVAAPYPFF
TRBV5-1	.	TRBJ2-7	TRBD1	TGCGCCAGCAGCGGGATCTTGCCCCGGACAGGGGGTTTACCCTACGAGCAGTACTTC	CASSGILPRTGGLPYEQYF
TRBV2	.	TRBJ1-5	.	TGTGCCAGCAGTGAAGTAGTCAGAGATCAGCCCCAGCATTTT	CASSEVVRDQPQHF
TRBV30	.	TRBJ2-5	TRBD2	TGTGCCTACTCGCCCGCTAGCGGGCTTGAGACCCAGTACTTC	CAYSPASGLETQYF
TRBV4-1	once	TRBJ1-5	.	TGCGCCAGCAGCCAAGAATCAGGTTCCCTTAACAATCAGCCCCAGCATTTT	CASSQESGSLNNQPQHF
TRBV5-1	.	TRBJ2-7	.	TGCGCCAGCAGCACCCAGGGGTCGGACGAGCAGTACTTC	CASSTQGSDEQYF
TRBV12-3/TRBV12-4	.	TRBJ1-2	TRBD1	TGTGCCAGCAGTTTCAGGGGGAACTATGGCTACACCTTC	CASSFRGNYGYTF
TRBV6-4	.	TRBJ1-2	.	TGTGCCAGCAGGGCAGGACCTAACTATGGCTACACCTTC	CASRAGPNYGYTF
TRBV27	.	TRBJ1-2	.	TGTGCCAGCAGTTTATCGGGGGGAATCGGAGGCTACACCTTC	CASSLSGGIGGYTF
TRBV5-1	.	TRBJ2-7	TRBD1	TGCGCCAGCAGCATGAACAGGGGGCCCTACCCCTTCTACGAGCAGTACTTC	CASSMNRGPYPFYEQYF
TRBV7-3	.	TRBJ1-2	.	TGTGCCAGCAGCCATTACGACTCCGGATCTAACTATGGCTACACCTTC	CASSHYDSGSNYGYTF
TRBV6-6	.	TRBJ1-5	.	TGTGCCAGCTGGGCAAGGGGACGCGGCAATCAGCCCCAGCATTTT	CASWARGRGNQPQHF
TRBV30	.	TRBJ2-1	TRBD2	TGTGCCTGGAGTGTTGGGGGGGGTCAGCCCTACAATGAGCAGTTCTTC	CAWSVGGGQPYNEQFF
TRBV3-1/TRBV3-2	.	TRBJ1-3	.	TGTGCCAGCAGCCGGAGGAAGGCCACTAGCTCTGGAAACACCATATATTTT	CASSRRKATSSGNTIYF
TRBV11-2	.	TRBJ2-7	TRBD1	TGTGCCAGCAGCGACAGGGCAGCCTACGAGCAGTACTTC	CASSDRAAYEQYF
TRBV2	few	TRBJ1-5	.	TGTGCCAGCAGACAGGGAGTCAATCAGCCCCAGCATTTT	CASRQGVNQPQHF
TRBV5-1	.	TRBJ1-1	.	TGCGCCAGCAGACCCACAGAACAGAACACTGAAGCTTTCTTT	CASRPTEQNTEAFF
TRBV12-2	.	TRBJ1-3	.	TGTGCAAGTCGCTTAGTTTGCGGCTTAGGCACTGGAAACACCATATATTTT	CASRLVCGLGTGNTIYF
TRBV7-9	.	TRBJ2-3	.	TGTGCCAGCAGCTCCATGGGGACGCCTTCAGATACGCAGTATTTT	CASSSMGTPSDTQYF